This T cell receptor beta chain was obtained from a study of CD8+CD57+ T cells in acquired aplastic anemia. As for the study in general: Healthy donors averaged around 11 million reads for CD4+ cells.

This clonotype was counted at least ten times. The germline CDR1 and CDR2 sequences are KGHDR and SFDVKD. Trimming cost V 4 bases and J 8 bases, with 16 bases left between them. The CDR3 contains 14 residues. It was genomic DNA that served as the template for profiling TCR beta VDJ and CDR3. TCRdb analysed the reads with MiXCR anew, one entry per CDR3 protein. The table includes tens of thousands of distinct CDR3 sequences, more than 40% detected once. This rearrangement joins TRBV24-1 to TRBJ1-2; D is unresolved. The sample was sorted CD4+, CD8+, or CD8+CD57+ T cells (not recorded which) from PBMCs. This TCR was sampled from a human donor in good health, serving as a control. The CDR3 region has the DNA TGTGCCACCAGTGACCCCTCGGCCTCCTGGGGCTACACCTTC. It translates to CATSDPSASWGYTF.